These 8 T cell receptor beta chains came from one sample sequenced in a study of T cells in Graves' hyperthyroidism and ophthalmopathy. The source material, RNA transcripts, was used to amplify TCR beta CDR3 regions. Carried out on the TCR CDR3, a first-round RT-PCR used the HTBI primer set. TCRdb itself ran the multiplex PCR reads through MiXCR, one entry per CDR3 protein. The sample records some 570,000 distinct CDR3 sequences, 13% to 15% being singletons. Sequencing was performed on blood. The receptors stem from a young woman with Graves' ophthalmopathy.

J is TRBJ2-1 and V is TRBV7-9; TRBD1 matches at 7 bases. V was pared by 5 bases and J by 5 bases, with 9 bases of the junction left unmatched. The CDR3 runs 15 residues. Germline loops: CDR1 SEHNR, CDR2 FQNEAQ (reference sequence). The CDR3 DNA sequence: TGTGCCAGCAGCGGGGACAGCCGCCTAGACAATGAGCAGTTCTTC. This sequence encodes CASSGDSRLDNEQFF.

This clonotype appeared many times. The chain employs TRBV2 and TRBJ2-2; 10 nucleotides align to TRBD1. This CDR3 comprises 14 residues. V dropped 10 bases and J dropped 3; count of bases not matched to a gene: 5. Germline assignment: CDR1 SNHLY and CDR2 FYNNEI. CDR3 sequence: CATSGTGDTGELFF. The CDR3 DNA reads TGTGCCACCTCGGGGACAGGGGACACCGGGGAGCTGTTTTTT.

There are a few counts of this clonotype. The genes are TRBV9 and TRBJ1-6; D call uncertain. Germline V gives CDR1 SGDLS, CDR2 YYNGEE. The CDR3 runs to 15 residues. Deletions cut 0 bases from V and 5 bases from J, with 9 bases between. This CDR3 is CASSVGPDDNSPLHF. The CDR3 nucleotides are TGTGCCAGCAGCGTAGGACCGGATGATAATTCACCCCTCCACTTT.

The gene calls are TRBV20-1 and TRBJ1-2; unclear D gene. The V gene's germline CDR1 is DFQATT and CDR2 SNEGSKA (reference sequence). Trimming removed 0 bases from V and 7 bases from J, with 21 bases in between. The CDR3 is made up of 16 amino acids. In nucleotides, the CDR3 is TGCAGTGCTAGAGACCCATTATTGCCGAGGAGTTTTGGCTACACCTTC. Translation gives CSARDPLLPRSFGYTF.

Ten or more counts support this clonotype. The genes are TRBV7-9 and TRBJ2-3, with TRBD2 matching 8 bases. Germline CDR1 SEHNR, CDR2 FQNEAQ (reference sequence). CDR3 length: 13 amino acids. With 8 bases clipped from V and 4 bases from J, the junction kept 5 bases outside the gene matches. CDR3 sequence: CASSGGVADTQYF. The CDR3 DNA reads TGTGCCAGCTCGGGAGGGGTGGCAGATACGCAGTATTTT.

This clonotype showed up just a few times. V is TRBV7-9 and J is TRBJ1-4; a weak D match, TRBD1 (6 bases). V lost 3 bases and J lost 4, with 15 bases in between. The CDR3 sequence is 16 residues long. The germline gives CDR1 SEHNR, CDR2 FQNEAQ (reference sequence). The CDR3 DNA reads TGTGCCAGCAGCTTGGGGTGGACAGTTCTTAATGAAAAACTGTTTTTT. Amino acid sequence: CASSLGWTVLNEKLFF.

The J gene is TRBJ1-2, the V gene TRBV4-1; D not certain. Germline values: CDR1 MGHRA, CDR2 YSYEKL. Trimming cost V 4 bases and J 4 bases, with 16 bases left between them. The CDR3 runs 15 residues. CDR3 nucleotides: TGCGCCAGCAGCCTGCCCGACAACCGATTCTATGGCTACACCTTC. Translation: CASSLPDNRFYGYTF.

In its sample, this clonotype was seen a few times. The J gene is TRBJ1-6, the V gene TRBV3-1; 7 bases are shared with TRBD1. This CDR3 spans 15 amino acids. The trim removed 5 bases at V and 10 bases at J, leaving 11 bases unmatched. Germline values: CDR1 LGHDT, CDR2 YNNKEL (reference sequence). The CDR3 here is CASSFGRGAYSPLHF. In nucleotides, the CDR3 is TGTGCCAGCAGCTTTGGCAGGGGGGCATACTCACCCCTCCACTTT.